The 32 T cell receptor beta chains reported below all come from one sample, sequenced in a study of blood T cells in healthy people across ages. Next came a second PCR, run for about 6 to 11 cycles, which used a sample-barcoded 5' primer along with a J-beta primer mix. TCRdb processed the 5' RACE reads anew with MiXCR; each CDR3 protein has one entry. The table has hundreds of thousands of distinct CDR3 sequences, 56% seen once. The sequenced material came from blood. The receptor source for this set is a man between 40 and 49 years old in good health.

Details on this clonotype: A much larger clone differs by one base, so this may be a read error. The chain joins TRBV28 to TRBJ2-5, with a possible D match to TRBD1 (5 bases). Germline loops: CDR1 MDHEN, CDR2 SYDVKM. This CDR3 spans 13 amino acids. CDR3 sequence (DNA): TGTGCCGGCAGTTTAGCAGGGCAAGAGACCCAGTACTTC. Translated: CAGSLAGQETQYF.

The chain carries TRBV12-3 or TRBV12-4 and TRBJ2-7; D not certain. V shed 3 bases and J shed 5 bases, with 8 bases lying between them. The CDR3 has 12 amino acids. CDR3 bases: TGTGCCAGCAGTTTGTTTGGACACGAGCAGTACTTC. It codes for CASSLFGHEQYF.

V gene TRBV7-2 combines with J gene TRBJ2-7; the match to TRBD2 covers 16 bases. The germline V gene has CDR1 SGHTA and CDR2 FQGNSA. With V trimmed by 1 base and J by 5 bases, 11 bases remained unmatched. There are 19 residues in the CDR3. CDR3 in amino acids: CASSLVAGTSGRAANEQYF. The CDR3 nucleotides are TGTGCCAGCAGCTTAGTAGCCGGGACTAGCGGGAGGGCCGCGAACGAGCAGTACTTC.

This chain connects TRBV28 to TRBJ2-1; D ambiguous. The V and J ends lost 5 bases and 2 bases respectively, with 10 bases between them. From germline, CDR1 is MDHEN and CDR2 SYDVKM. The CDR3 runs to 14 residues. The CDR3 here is CASSLARPYNEQFF. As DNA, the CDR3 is TGTGCCAGCAGTCTGGCGCGGCCCTACAATGAGCAGTTCTTC.

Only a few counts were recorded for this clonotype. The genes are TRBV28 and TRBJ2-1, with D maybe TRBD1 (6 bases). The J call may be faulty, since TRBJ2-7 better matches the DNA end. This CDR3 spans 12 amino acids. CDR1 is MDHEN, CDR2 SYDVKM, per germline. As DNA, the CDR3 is TGTGCCAGCAGGCCAGGGGTTAACGAGCAGTACTTC. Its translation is CASRPGVNEQYF.

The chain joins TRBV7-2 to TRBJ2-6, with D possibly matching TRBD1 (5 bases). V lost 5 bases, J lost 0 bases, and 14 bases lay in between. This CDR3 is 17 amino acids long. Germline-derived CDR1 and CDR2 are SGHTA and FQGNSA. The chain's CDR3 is CASSPSPRASGANVLTF. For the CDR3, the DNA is TGTGCCAGCAGCCCCTCCCCCAGGGCCTCTGGGGCCAACGTCCTGACTTTC.

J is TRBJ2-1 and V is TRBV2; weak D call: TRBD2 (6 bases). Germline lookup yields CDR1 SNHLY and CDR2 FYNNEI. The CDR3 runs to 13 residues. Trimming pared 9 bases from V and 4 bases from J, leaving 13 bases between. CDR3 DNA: TGTGCCAGTTTGACTAGTGGATACAATGAGCAGTTCTTC. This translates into CASLTSGYNEQFF.

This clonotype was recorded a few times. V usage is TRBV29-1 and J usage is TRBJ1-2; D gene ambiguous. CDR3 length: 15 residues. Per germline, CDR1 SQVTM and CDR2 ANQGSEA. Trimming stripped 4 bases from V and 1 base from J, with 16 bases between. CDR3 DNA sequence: TGCAGCGTTGGAGTCTGGACGGATTATAACTATGGCTACACCTTC. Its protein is CSVGVWTDYNYGYTF.

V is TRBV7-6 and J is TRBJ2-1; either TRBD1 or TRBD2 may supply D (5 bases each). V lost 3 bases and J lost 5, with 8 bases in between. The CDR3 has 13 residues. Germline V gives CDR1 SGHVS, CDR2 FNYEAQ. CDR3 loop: CASSFGGHNEQFF. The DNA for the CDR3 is TGTGCCAGCAGCTTTGGGGGTCACAATGAGCAGTTCTTC.

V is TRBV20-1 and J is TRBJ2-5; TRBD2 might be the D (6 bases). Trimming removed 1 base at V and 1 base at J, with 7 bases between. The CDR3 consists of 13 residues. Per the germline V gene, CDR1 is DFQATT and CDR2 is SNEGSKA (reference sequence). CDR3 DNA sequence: TGCAGTGCTAGAGGGACTATCCAAGAGACCCAGTACTTC. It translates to CSARGTIQETQYF.

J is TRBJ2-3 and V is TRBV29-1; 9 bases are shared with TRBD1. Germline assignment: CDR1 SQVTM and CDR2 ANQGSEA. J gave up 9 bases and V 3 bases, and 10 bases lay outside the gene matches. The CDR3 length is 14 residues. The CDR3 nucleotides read TGCAGCGTTGACGGGACAGGGACCGCGGACACGCAGTATTTT. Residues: CSVDGTGTADTQYF.

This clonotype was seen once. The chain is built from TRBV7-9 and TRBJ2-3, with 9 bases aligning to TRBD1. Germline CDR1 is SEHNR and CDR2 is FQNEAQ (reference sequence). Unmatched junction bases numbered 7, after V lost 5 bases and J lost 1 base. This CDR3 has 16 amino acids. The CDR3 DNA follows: TGTGCCAGCAGCACAGGGGGCGATCGGGGCACAGATACGCAGTATTTT. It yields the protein CASSTGGDRGTDTQYF.

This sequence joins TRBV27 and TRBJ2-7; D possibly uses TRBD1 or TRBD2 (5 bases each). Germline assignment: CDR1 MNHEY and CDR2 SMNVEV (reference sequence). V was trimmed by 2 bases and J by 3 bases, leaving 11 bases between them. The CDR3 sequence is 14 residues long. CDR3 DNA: TGTGCCAGCAGTTTAGGGGGACGGAACTACGAGCAGTACTTC. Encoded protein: CASSLGGRNYEQYF.

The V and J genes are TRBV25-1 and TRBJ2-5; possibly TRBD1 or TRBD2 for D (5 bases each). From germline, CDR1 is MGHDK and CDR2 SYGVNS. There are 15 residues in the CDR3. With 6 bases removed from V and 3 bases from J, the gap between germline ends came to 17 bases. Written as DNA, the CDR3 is TGTGCCAGCAGAAGAACCGGGGCCCTGAAAGAGACCCAGTACTTC. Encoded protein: CASRRTGALKETQYF.

In nucleotides, the CDR3 is TGTGCCAGCAGTCCCCAGGGCGGGAGGGTCTCCTACGAGCAGTACTTC. Protein: CASSPQGGRVSYEQYF. J is TRBJ2-7 and V is TRBV27, with 9 positions matching TRBD2. The CDR3 covers 16 residues. CDR1 and CDR2 (germline): MNHEY, SMNVEV (reference sequence). V trimming: 5 bases; J trimming: 0 bases; junction bases outside the gene matches: 8.

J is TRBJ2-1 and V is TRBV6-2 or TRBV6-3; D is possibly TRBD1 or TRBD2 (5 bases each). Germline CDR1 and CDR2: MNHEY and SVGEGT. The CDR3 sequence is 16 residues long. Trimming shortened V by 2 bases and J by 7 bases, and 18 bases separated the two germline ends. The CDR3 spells CASSYPSRDQRNEQFF. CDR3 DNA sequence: TGTGCCAGCAGTTACCCTTCCCGGGACCAAAGAAATGAGCAGTTCTTC.

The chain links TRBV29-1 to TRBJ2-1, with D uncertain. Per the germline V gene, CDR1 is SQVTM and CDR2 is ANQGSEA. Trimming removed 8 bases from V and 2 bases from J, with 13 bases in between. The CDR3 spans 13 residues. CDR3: CSTGKSTYNEQFF. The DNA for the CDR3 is TGCAGCACCGGAAAGAGCACCTACAATGAGCAGTTCTTC.

CDR3 sequence (DNA): TGTGCCAGCAGACAAAGGACAGTGCCCACCGGGGAGCTGTTTTTT. The encoded protein is CASRQRTVPTGELFF. This chain links TRBV6-5 with TRBJ2-2, with D possibly matching TRBD1 (6 bases). This CDR3 is built from 15 residues. CDR1 MNHEY and CDR2 SVGAGI come from the germline V gene. Trimming took off 6 bases at V and 4 bases at J, with 15 bases between the two ends.

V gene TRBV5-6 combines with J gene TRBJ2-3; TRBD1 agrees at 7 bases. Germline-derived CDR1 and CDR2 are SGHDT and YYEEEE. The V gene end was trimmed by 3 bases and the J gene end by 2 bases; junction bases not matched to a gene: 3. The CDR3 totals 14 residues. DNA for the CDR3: TGTGCCAGCAGCTCGGGACAGTACACAGATACGCAGTATTTT. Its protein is CASSSGQYTDTQYF.

The CDR3 protein is CASSPGGGGAYNEQFF. DNA of the CDR3: TGTGCCAGCAGCCCCGGGGGCGGGGGGGCCTACAATGAGCAGTTCTTC. The chain couples TRBV7-2 to TRBJ2-1; 9 positions agree with TRBD2. V shed 5 bases, J shed 2 bases, and the junction held 7 bases outside the gene matches. This CDR3 is 16 amino acids long. Germline assignment: CDR1 SGHTA and CDR2 FQGNSA.

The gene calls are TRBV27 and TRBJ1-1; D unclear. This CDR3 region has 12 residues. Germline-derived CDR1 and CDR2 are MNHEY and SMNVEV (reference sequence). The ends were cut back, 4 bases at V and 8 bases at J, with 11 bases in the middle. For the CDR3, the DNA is TGTGCCAGCAGTTCCCTCTTAGGGGAAGCTTTCTTT. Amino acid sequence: CASSSLLGEAFF.

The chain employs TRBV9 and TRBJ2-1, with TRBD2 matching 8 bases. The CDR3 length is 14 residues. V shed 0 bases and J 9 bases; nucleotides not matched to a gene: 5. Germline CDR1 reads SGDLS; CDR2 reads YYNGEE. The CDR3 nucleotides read TGTGCCAGCAGCGTAGTAGGAGCGGGGGTTGAGCAGTTCTTC. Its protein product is CASSVVGAGVEQFF.

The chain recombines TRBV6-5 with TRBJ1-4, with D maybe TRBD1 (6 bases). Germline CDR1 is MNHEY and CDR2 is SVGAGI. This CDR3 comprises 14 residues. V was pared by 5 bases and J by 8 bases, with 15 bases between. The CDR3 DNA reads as TGTGCCAGCAGTCGAACAGGGCTAGAAGAAAAACTGTTTTTT. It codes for CASSRTGLEEKLFF.

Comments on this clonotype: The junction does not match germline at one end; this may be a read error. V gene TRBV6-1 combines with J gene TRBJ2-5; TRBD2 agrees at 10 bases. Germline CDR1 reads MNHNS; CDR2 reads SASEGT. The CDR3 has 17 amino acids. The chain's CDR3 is CVSSERLGLAAQETQYF. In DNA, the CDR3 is TGTGTCAGCAGTGAAAGGTTAGGACTAGCGGCTCAAGAGACCCAGTACTTC.

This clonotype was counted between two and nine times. CDR3 sequence reads: CASSLAGTSNEQYF. DNA for the CDR3: TGTGCCAGCAGCTTAGCCGGGACTAGTAACGAGCAGTACTTC. The gene calls are TRBV7-2 and TRBJ2-7; 8 positions match TRBD2. In germline, CDR1 is SGHTA, CDR2 FQGNSA. CDR3 size: 14 residues. Trimming at V came to 0 bases and at J to 5 bases, leaving 3 bases not matched to a gene.

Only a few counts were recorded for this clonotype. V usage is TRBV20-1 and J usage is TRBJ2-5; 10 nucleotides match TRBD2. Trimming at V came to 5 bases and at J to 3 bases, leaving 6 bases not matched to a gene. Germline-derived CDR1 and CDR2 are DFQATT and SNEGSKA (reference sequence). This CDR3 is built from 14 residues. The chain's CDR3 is CSALRTSGEETQYF. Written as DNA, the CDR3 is TGCAGTGCTCTTCGGACTAGCGGTGAAGAGACCCAGTACTTC.

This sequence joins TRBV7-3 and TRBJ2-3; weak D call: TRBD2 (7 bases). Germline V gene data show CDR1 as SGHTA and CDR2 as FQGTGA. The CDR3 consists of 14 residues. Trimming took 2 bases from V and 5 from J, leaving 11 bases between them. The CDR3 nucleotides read TGTGCCAGCAGCTTAGCGGGGGCAGGAGATACGCAGTATTTT. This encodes CASSLAGAGDTQYF.

Written as DNA, the CDR3 is TGTGCTAGTGGTCTAGGGGGGGACTCCTACTCCTACGAGCAGTACTTC. Translating it yields CASGLGGDSYSYEQYF. The chain combines TRBV12-5 with TRBJ2-7; tentatively, D is TRBD2 (7 bases). This CDR3 comprises 16 residues. Germline V gene sequence: CDR1 LGHNT, CDR2 FRNRAP. V was trimmed by 5 bases and J by 0 bases, leaving 17 bases between them.

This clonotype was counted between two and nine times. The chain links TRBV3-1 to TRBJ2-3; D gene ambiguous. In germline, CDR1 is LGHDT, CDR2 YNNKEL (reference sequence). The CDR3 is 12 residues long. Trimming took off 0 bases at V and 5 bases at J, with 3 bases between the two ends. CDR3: CASSQDGDTQYF. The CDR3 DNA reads TGTGCCAGCAGCCAAGACGGAGATACGCAGTATTTT.

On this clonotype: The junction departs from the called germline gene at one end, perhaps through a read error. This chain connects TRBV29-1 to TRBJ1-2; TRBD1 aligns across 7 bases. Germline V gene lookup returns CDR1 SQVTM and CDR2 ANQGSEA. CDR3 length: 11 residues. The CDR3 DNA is TGCAACGTTGAAGACAGGGTTGGCTACACCTTC. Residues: CNVEDRVGYTF.

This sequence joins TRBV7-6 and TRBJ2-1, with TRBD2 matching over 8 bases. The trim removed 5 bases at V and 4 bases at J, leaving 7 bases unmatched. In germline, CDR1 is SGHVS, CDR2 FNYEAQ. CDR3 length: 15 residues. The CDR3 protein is CASSRSAGEYNEQFF. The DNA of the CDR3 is TGTGCCAGCAGCAGGTCAGCGGGAGAGTACAATGAGCAGTTCTTC.

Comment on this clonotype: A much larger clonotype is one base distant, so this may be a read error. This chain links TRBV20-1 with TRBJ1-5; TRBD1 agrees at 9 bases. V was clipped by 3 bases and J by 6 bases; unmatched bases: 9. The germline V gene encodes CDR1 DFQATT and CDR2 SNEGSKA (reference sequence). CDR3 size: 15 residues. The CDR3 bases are TGCAGTGCTAGTGTCGGGACAGGGTTAATTCAGCCCCAGCATTTT. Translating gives CSASVGTGLIQPQHF.